Listed below are T cell receptor beta chains from one sample, sequenced in a study of control samples from healthy donors and cancer patients. Assay: immunoSEQ multiplex PCR; the TCRdb copy retains only in-frame clones and omits some. The data show roughly 100,000 clones, approximately 83% seen once. Material for sequencing was blood. Source of these receptors: a woman aged 45 to 65 in good health. The CDR3 runs from the conserved cysteine through the conserved F or W. A D gene is named only where the DNA matches it firmly. Clone sizes are given selectively: once, few, many, or a class where the clone is expanded.

NA,TRBV7-9,TRBJ1-6,NA,CASSLGTSVPLHF,TGTGCCAGCAGCTTAGGGACTAGTGTCCCCCTCCACTTT
NA,TRBV11-2,TRBJ2-2,NA,CASSLVGGNTGELFF,TGTGCCAGCAGCTTAGTTGGGGGGAACACCGGGGAGCTGTTTTTT
NA,TRBV2,TRBJ1-3,once,CASSEIGARSSGNTIYF,TGTGCCAGCAGTGAAATTGGGGCGCGGTCGTCCGGAAACACCATATATTTT
NA,TRBV3-1/TRBV3-2,TRBJ2-1,few,CASSPLAGRGGLYNEQFF,TGTGCCAGCAGCCCATTGGCAGGCAGGGGTGGACTTTACAATGAGCAGTTCTTC
NA,TRBV7-2,TRBJ1-2,NA,CASSLAPGGFGYTF,TGTGCCAGCAGCTTAGCGCCGGGGGGATTTGGCTACACCTTC
NA,TRBV30,TRBJ1-4,NA,CAWSAGTNEKLFF,TGTGCCTGGAGTGCTGGCACTAATGAAAAACTGTTTTTT
NA,TRBV12-3/TRBV12-4,TRBJ1-2,NA,CASSQRDGYTF,TGTGCCAGCTCTCAGAGGGATGGCTACACCTTC
TRBD1,TRBV7-7,TRBJ2-7,few,CASSPGQGYEQYF,TGTGCTAGCAGCCCGGGACAGGGGTACGAGCAGTACTTC
NA,TRBV18,TRBJ1-2,NA,CASSSGQNNYGYTF,TGTGCCAGCTCATCCGGACAGAATAACTATGGCTACACCTTC
NA,TRBV27,TRBJ1-1,NA,CASRGWGRHTEAFF,TGTGCCAGCAGGGGTTGGGGCCGGCACACTGAAGCTTTCTTT
NA,TRBV18,TRBJ2-7,NA,CASSQDPGSYEQYF,TGTGCCAGCTCACAAGACCCTGGTTCCTACGAGCAGTACTTC
TRBD1,TRBV18,TRBJ1-1,NA,CASTGDRGTLNSLF,TGTGCCAGCACGGGGGACAGGGGAACACTGAACTCTCTCTTT
TRBD1,TRBV2,TRBJ2-5,few,CASSLQQGETQYF,TGTGCCAGCAGCCTACAACAGGGGGAGACCCAGTACTTC
TRBD1,TRBV5-5,TRBJ2-2,few,CASSHRMGGQGVTGELFF,TGTGCCAGCAGCCACCGAATGGGAGGACAGGGAGTTACCGGGGAGCTGTTTTTT
NA,TRBV5-5,TRBJ1-1,NA,CASSFGWMNTEAFF,TGTGCCAGCAGCTTTGGGTGGATGAACACTGAAGCTTTCTTT
NA,TRBV3-1/TRBV3-2,TRBJ2-7,NA,CASSQDLLSEQYF,TGTGCCAGCAGCCAAGATTTACTCAGCGAGCAGTACTTC
TRBD2,TRBV6-2/TRBV6-3,TRBJ2-3,NA,CASSYGLAVTDTQYF,TGTGCCAGCAGTTACGGGCTAGCGGTCACAGATACGCAGTATTTT
TRBD1,TRBV6-2/TRBV6-3,TRBJ1-5,NA,CASSYPLYDRGAQPQHF,TGTGCCAGCAGTTACCCATTATATGACAGGGGAGCTCAGCCCCAGCATTTT
TRBD2,TRBV3-1/TRBV3-2,TRBJ2-2,NA,CASSQGTSGGTGELFF,TGTGCCAGCAGCCAGGGTACTAGCGGGGGCACCGGGGAGCTGTTTTTT
TRBD1,TRBV18,TRBJ1-2,NA,CASSPGTGVGYGYTF,TGTGCCAGCTCACCGGGGACAGGGGTAGGCTATGGCTACACCTTC
NA,TRBV5-1,TRBJ2-6,NA,CASSSTGYSGANVLTF,TGCGCCAGCAGCTCGACAGGTTACTCTGGGGCCAACGTCCTGACTTTC
NA,TRBV7-9,TRBJ1-2,NA,CASSLAQVLFGYTF,TGTGCCAGCAGCTTAGCCCAGGTTTTATTTGGCTACACCTTC
TRBD2,TRBV11-2,TRBJ2-3,NA,CASSRGLVGPDTQYF,TGTGCCAGCAGCCGGGGACTAGTGGGGCCAGATACGCAGTATTTT
NA,TRBV3-1/TRBV3-2,TRBJ2-2,many,CASSQSLTGELFF,TGTGCCAGCAGCCAATCACTAACCGGGGAGCTGTTTTTT
TRBD2,TRBV14,TRBJ2-7,NA,CASSRTGLGDAYEQYF,TGTGCCAGCAGCCGAACCGGACTAGGGGATGCCTACGAGCAGTACTTC
TRBD2,TRBV7-3,TRBJ2-1,NA,CASSLNGGRADEQFF,TGTGCCAGCAGCTTAAACGGCGGGAGGGCCGATGAGCAGTTCTTC
TRBD1,TRBV2,TRBJ1-5,few,CASTNRGNQPQHF,TGTGCCAGCACCAACAGGGGTAACCAGCCCCAGCATTTT
NA,TRBV27,TRBJ1-2,NA,CASRRGGQLNYGYTF,TGTGCCAGCAGACGAGGGGGGCAGCTTAACTATGGCTACACCTTC
TRBD2,TRBV27,TRBJ2-3,once,CASSYGGGGFVDTQYF,TGTGCCAGCAGTTACGGCGGGGGGGGTTTTGTAGATACGCAGTATTTT
NA,TRBV14,TRBJ2-7,NA,CASSQSPYEQYF,TGTGCCAGCAGCCAATCCCCCTACGAGCAGTACTTC
NA,TRBV6-5,TRBJ1-1,NA,CASSYRNTEAFF,TGTGCCAGCAGTTACCGGAACACTGAAGCTTTCTTT
TRBD2,TRBV18,TRBJ2-3,NA,CASSRTSGGITDTQYF,TGTGCCAGCTCACGGACTAGCGGGGGGATCACAGATACGCAGTATTTT
TRBD2,TRBV4-3,TRBJ2-1,NA,CASSQGSLAGGLDEQFF,TGCGCCAGCAGCCAAGGGTCGTTGGCGGGAGGTTTAGATGAGCAGTTCTTC
TRBD2,TRBV4-2,TRBJ2-1,once,CASSQGRAGGDNEQFF,TGTGCCAGCAGCCAAGGTCGGGCGGGGGGCGACAATGAGCAGTTCTTC
NA,TRBV20-1,TRBJ1-5,NA,CSASLTNQPQHF,TGCAGTGCTAGTCTGACCAATCAGCCCCAGCATTTT
TRBD1,TRBV5-1,TRBJ1-3,NA,CASSLGGTGHIGNTIYF,TGCGCCAGCAGCTTGGGCGGGACAGGACACATTGGAAACACCATATATTTT
TRBD2,TRBV2,TRBJ2-3,NA,CASSGFAEGLAVTDTQYF,TGTGCCAGCAGTGGATTCGCAGAGGGACTAGCGGTCACAGATACGCAGTATTTT
NA,TRBV28,TRBJ2-7,NA,CASSFTGRGEQYF,TGTGCCAGCAGTTTTACCGGGAGAGGCGAGCAGTACTTC
TRBD1,TRBV2,TRBJ1-5,NA,CASSADRGLNQPQHF,TGTGCCAGCAGTGCGGACAGGGGGCTAAATCAGCCCCAGCATTTT
NA,TRBV12-3/TRBV12-4,TRBJ2-7,NA,CASSPSQSYEQYF,TGTGCCAGCAGCCCGTCCCAATCCTACGAGCAGTACTTC
TRBD2,TRBV6-5,TRBJ2-3,NA,CASSLAGGTDTQYF,TGTGCCAGCAGTTTAGCGGGGGGCACAGATACGCAGTATTTT
TRBD2,TRBV19,TRBJ2-5,NA,CASTTSGGQETQYF,TGTGCCAGCACGACTAGCGGGGGCCAAGAGACCCAGTACTTC
NA,TRBV27,TRBJ2-3,once,CASSRRGTDTQYF,TGTGCCAGCAGTCGGAGGGGCACAGATACGCAGTATTTT
NA,TRBV6-5,TRBJ1-5,NA,CASRLNYSNQPQHF,TGTGCCAGCCGTCTTAACTATAGCAATCAGCCCCAGCATTTT
NA,TRBV9,TRBJ1-4,NA,CASSVASLGGMEGEKLFF,TGTGCCAGCAGCGTAGCATCCTTGGGCGGAATGGAAGGTGAAAAACTGTTTTTT
NA,TRBV3-1/TRBV3-2,TRBJ2-5,NA,CASKEAGRGQETQYF,TGTGCCAGTAAAGAGGCGGGACGCGGCCAAGAGACCCAGTACTTC
NA,TRBV27,TRBJ1-2,NA,CASRRSTGYYGYTF,TGTGCCAGCAGACGATCTACAGGGTACTATGGCTACACCTTC
NA,TRBV4-1,TRBJ1-4,once,CASSQVGRKEANEKLFF,TGCGCCAGCAGCCAAGTCGGTAGGAAAGAGGCTAATGAAAAACTGTTTTTT
TRBD1,TRBV6-5,TRBJ2-7,NA,CASSPRDRVNHEQYF,TGTGCCAGCAGTCCCCGGGACAGGGTGAACCACGAGCAGTACTTC
NA,TRBV7-9,TRBJ1-4,NA,CASSGGERTNEKLFF,TGTGCCAGCAGCGGAGGGGAGCGGACTAATGAAAAACTGTTTTTT
NA,TRBV6-5,TRBJ1-1,once,CASIQGNTEAFF,TGTGCCAGCATTCAGGGGAACACTGAAGCTTTCTTT
NA,TRBV7-8,TRBJ2-1,NA,CASSQQRLVIHNSEQFF,TGTGCCAGCAGCCAACAACGACTAGTCATCCACAATTCCGAGCAGTTCTTC